The entry below describes one T cell receptor beta chain. Methods used by the authors: Reference gene primer amplification in the assay estimated nucleated cell counts. Sequenced by immunoSEQ multiplex PCR; TCRdb stores in-frame clones only, minus some. That table supplies the V and J calls and clone size; D and trimming were determined from the DNA. The sample includes 150,000 to 200,000 clones, around nine tenths of them seen just once. This sample was taken from a study of blood T cell repertoires in COVID-19. Study information: T cells, B-cell-depleted T cells, or PBMCs supplied cDNA or gDNA.

This TCR came from a woman in her sixties or seventies with COVID-19, enrolled during active disease. Sequenced sample: peripheral blood.

CDR3 DNA: TGTGCCAGCAGCTTAGAAGGCTTGAGGGGAGGTCACTCACCCCTCCACTTT. Its protein is CASSLEGLRGGHSPLHF. The V gene is TRBV7-9, the J gene TRBJ1-6, with D possibly TRBD1 on 5 matching bases. Germline V gene data show CDR1 as SEHNR and CDR2 as FQNEAQ (reference sequence). The CDR3 loop spans 17 amino acids. Trimming stripped 1 base from V and 10 bases from J, with 20 bases between.